A selection of T cell receptor beta chains follows, all from one sample in a study of blood T cell repertoires in COVID-19. This table comes from immunoSEQ multiplex PCR, and its TCRdb copy is limited to in-frame clones, with some not included. Among a few hundred thousand clones listed, approximately 90% were seen once. The sample comprised peripheral blood. The receptors derive from a man in his fifties or sixties with acute or convalescent COVID-19. Both conserved end residues are part of each CDR3.

V: TRBV9
CDR3: CASSVGGTGARNTEAFF

V: TRBV27
CDR3: CASSLGRDRGYNEQFF

V: TRBV18
CDR3: CASSRGSGLWNEQFF

V: TRBV19
CDR3: CASSRDRGGGGTQYF

V: TRBV6-6
CDR3: CASSYRGQGRTEAFF

V: TRBV18
CDR3: CASSPVLAGVNTGELFF

V: TRBV18
CDR3: CASSQDRKNSPLHF

V: TRBV6-4
CDR3: CASRRDTITTEAFF

V: TRBV11-2
CDR3: CASSLDSTGNEKLFF

V: TRBV11-2
CDR3: CASSPATDTQYF

V: TRBV24-1
CDR3: CATSDSPGTGLETQYF

V: TRBV5-8
CDR3: CASSFGGNTEAFF

V: TRBV9
CDR3: CASSPGTGPGDTQYF

V: TRBV7-6
CDR3: CASSLGGGPYEQYF

V: TRBV11-2
CDR3: CASSSLAGPWDTQYF

V: TRBV19
CDR3: CASRDRNQPQHF

V: TRBV28
CDR3: CASSNREWDTIYF

V: TRBV4-1
CDR3: CASSQGRVVQPQHF

V: TRBV7-8
CDR3: CASSYPGTATPLHF

V: TRBV6-1
CDR3: CASSGGTGGLGETQYF

V: TRBV6-5
CDR3: CASSYSTVESGYTF

V: TRBV19
CDR3: CASGVGQGSYGYTF

V: TRBV5-1
CDR3: CASSLDRLNYGYTF

V: TRBV3-1/TRBV3-2
CDR3: CASSQESWAAFF

V: TRBV11-2
CDR3: CASSFNNRRMNTEAFF

V: TRBV12-5
CDR3: CASGGGLSTNEKLFF

V: TRBV5-1
CDR3: CASSLLGGSSYEQYF

V: TRBV29-1
CDR3: CSVGVGSTGNTIYF

V: TRBV11-2
CDR3: CASSPVSQGARGIQYF

V: TRBV7-8
CDR3: CASSSPTGVGDQPQHF

V: TRBV7-2
CDR3: CASSSPPGQGYNEQFF

V: TRBV18
CDR3: CASSPQGQGSHEQYF

V: TRBV2
CDR3: CASSDNGGREKLFF

V: TRBV18
CDR3: CASSPPNNSPLHF

V: TRBV29-1
CDR3: CSAARQGPGEGYTF

V: TRBV19
CDR3: CASSMTAASGYTF

V: TRBV5-1
CDR3: CASSPFGTDYGYTF

V: TRBV6-5
CDR3: CASTPIGGRGETQYF

V: TRBV12-3/TRBV12-4
CDR3: CASSPFRTGKLFF

V: TRBV12-5
CDR3: CASGLVEASLNEQFF

V: TRBV5-1
CDR3: CASSLGDFLGNQPQHF

V: TRBV19
CDR3: CASSTWDSSGNTIYF

V: TRBV6-5
CDR3: CATVPGQGSGNTIYF

V: TRBV5-6
CDR3: CASSAPGTGSYEQYF

V: TRBV19
CDR3: CASTQPQGAITGELFF

V: TRBV11-3
CDR3: CASSLSGGPHNEQFF

V: TRBV5-1
CDR3: CASSLGDSFKNYGYTF

V: TRBV7-8
CDR3: CASSLLGGEGDQPQHF

V: TRBV30
CDR3: CACTGGPGEQYF

V: TRBV18
CDR3: CASSPLDSPYSGANVLTF

V: TRBV28
CDR3: CASSSGGVGYEQYF

V: TRBV10-3
CDR3: CATRTGGPEAFF

V: TRBV19
CDR3: CASSFSTGPNSPLHF

V: TRBV5-4
CDR3: CASGPRGETQYF